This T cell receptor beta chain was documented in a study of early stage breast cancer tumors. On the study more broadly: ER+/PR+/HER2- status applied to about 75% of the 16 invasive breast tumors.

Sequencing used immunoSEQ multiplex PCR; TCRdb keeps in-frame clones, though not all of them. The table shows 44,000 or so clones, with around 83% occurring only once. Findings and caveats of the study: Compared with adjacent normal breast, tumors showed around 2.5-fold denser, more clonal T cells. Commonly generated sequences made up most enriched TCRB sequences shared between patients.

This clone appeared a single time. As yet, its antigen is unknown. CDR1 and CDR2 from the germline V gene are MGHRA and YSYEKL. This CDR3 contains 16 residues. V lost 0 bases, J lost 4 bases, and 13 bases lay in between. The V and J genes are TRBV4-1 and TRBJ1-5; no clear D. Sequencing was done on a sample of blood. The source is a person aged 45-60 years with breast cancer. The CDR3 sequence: CASSQDDGSGNQPQHF. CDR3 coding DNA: TGCGCCAGCAGCCAAGATGATGGATCGGGGAATCAGCCCCAGCATTTT.